This TCR beta chain was observed in a study of cytomegalovirus exposure and HLA in healthy donors. Germline CDR1 and CDR2: LNHDA and SQIVND (reference sequence). The CDR3 contains 16 residues. V was shortened by 1 base and J by 2 bases, with 14 bases between the two germline ends. General study findings and limits: The classifier was said to identify cytomegalovirus status with high specificity and sensitivity.

Healthy donors of bone marrow made up the group. This clone was counted only a few times. Antigen specificity is unknown. With 60 Vbeta and 13 Jbeta primers, the PCR was carried out. Data came from immunoSEQ multiplex PCR; TCRdb stores just in-frame clones and leaves some out. The sample lists roughly 180,000 clones; about 85% were seen once. Input material: PBMCs. The chain employs TRBV19 and TRBJ1-1; no clear D gene. This receptor was obtained from a girl between 5 and 17 years old in good health and CMV-seropositive. The CDR3 DNA reads TGTGCCAGTAGTATAGGACTTCTCACCCGAAACACTGAAGCTTTCTTT. Translated: CASSIGLLTRNTEAFF.